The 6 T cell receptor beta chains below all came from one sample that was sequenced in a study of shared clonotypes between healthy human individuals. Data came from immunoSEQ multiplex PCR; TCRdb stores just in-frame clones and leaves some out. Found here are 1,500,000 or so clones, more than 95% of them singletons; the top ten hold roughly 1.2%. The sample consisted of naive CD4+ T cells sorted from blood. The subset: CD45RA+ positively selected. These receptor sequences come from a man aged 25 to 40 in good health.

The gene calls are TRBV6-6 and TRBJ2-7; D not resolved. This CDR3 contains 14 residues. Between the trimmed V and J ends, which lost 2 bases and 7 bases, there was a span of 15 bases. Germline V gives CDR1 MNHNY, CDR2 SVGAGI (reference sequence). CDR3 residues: CASSYRAEPREQYF. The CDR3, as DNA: TGTGCCAGCAGTTACAGGGCGGAGCCTAGAGAGCAGTACTTC.

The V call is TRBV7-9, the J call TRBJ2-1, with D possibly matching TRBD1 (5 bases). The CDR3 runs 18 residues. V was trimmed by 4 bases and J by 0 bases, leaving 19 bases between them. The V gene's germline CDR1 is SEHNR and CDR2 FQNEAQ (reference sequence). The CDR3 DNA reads TGTGCCAGCAGCTCCCATCAAAGGGGCTGGGGCTCCTACAATGAGCAGTTCTTC. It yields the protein CASSSHQRGWGSYNEQFF.

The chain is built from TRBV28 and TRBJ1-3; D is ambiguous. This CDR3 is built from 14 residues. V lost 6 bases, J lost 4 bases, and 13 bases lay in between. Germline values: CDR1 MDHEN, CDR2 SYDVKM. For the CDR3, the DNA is TGTGCCAGCAGATGGCAGGCGGGAGGAAACACCATATATTTT. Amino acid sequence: CASRWQAGGNTIYF.

The CDR3 spells CASSRGRSGTGELFF. CDR3 DNA: TGCGCCAGCAGCCGGGGCCGCAGCGGGACCGGGGAGCTGTTTTTT. The J gene is TRBJ2-2, the V gene TRBV5-1, with D tentatively TRBD2 (6 bases). CDR1 SGHRS and CDR2 YFSETQ come from the germline V gene. This CDR3 is built from 15 residues. V lost 4 bases to trimming and J lost 5 bases, with 15 bases between them.

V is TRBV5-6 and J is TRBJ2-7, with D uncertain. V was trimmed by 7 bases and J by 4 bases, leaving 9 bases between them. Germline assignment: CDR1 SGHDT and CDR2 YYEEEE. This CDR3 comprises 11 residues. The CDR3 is CASSDPYEQYF. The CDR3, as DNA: TGTGCCAGCTCGGACCCTTACGAGCAGTACTTC.

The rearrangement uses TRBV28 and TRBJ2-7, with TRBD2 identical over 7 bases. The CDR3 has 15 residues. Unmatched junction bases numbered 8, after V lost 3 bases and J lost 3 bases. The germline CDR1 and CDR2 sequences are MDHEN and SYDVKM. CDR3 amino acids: CASSFTRSGFYEQYF. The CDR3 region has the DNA TGTGCCAGCAGTTTTACGCGTAGCGGGTTCTACGAGCAGTACTTC. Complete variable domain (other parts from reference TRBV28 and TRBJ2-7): DVKVTQSSRYLVKRTGEKVFLECVQDMDHENMFWYRQDPGLGLRLIYFSYDVKMKEKGDIPEGYSVSREKKERFSLILESASTNQTSMYLCASSFTRSGFYEQYFGPGTRLTVT.